This T cell receptor beta chain was recorded in a study of T cells in localized non-small cell lung cancer. The method was immunoSEQ multiplex PCR; TCRdb's version includes in-frame clones alone and lacks a portion of them. The sample consists of about 26,000 clones, approximately 78% of them appearing once. Germline V gene sequence: CDR1 SGHTA, CDR2 FQGNSA. The CDR3 has 16 residues. Deletions cut 2 bases from V and 1 base from J, with 12 bases between. This TCR was sampled from a woman aged 40 to 75 with stage I lung adenocarcinoma. The rearrangement uses TRBV7-2 and TRBJ2-1, with D hard to call. The specimen was peripheral blood, collected before any cancer treatment. The CDR3 region is CASSLQLLGSYNEQFF. The CDR3 nucleotides read TGTGCCAGCAGCTTACAACTCCTTGGTTCCTACAATGAGCAGTTCTTC.